The 27 T cell receptor beta chains below come from one sample, sequenced in a study of blood T cells in healthy people across ages. A J-beta primer mix and a sample-barcoded 5' primer were used in a second PCR of about 7 to 12 cycles. TCRdb reanalysed the 5' RACE reads using MiXCR and keeps one entry per CDR3 protein. Altogether 550,000 to 600,000 distinct CDR3 sequences are present, 25% to 30% being singletons, with the ten largest covering about a fifth. Sequencing was done on a sample of blood. These TCRs come from a woman aged 65 to 85 in good health.

This clonotype was seen at least ten times. V is TRBV2 and J is TRBJ1-2; 9 positions match TRBD1. V lost 5 bases, J lost 5 bases, and 6 bases stayed unmatched. The CDR3 covers 14 residues. The V gene's germline CDR1 is SNHLY and CDR2 FYNNEI. The CDR3 loop is CASSRRDRAYGYTF. The CDR3 DNA follows: TGTGCCAGCAGTCGCCGGGACAGGGCTTATGGCTACACCTTC.

This clonotype was recorded at least ten times. A read error may produce the germline difference seen at one junction end. This chain joins TRBV7-7 and TRBJ2-5; D might be TRBD2 (5 bases). Germline CDR1 and CDR2: SSHAT and FNYEAQ (reference sequence). CDR3 length equals 13 residues. CDR3 in amino acids: CASSLRTRETQYF. The CDR3 DNA is TGTGCTAGCAGCTTACGAACTAGAGAGACCCAGTACTTC.

This clonotype was picked up one time. The chain joins TRBV29-1 to TRBJ2-3; TRBD2 matches 7 bases. Per the germline V gene, CDR1 is SQVTM and CDR2 is ANQGSEA. V lost 1 base, J lost 2 bases, and 6 bases stayed unmatched. This CDR3 contains 15 residues. The CDR3 loop is CSVEVPSGYTDTQYF. As DNA, the CDR3 is TGCAGCGTTGAAGTTCCTAGCGGATACACAGATACGCAGTATTTT.

V usage is TRBV20-1 and J usage is TRBJ1-6; D is uncertain. Germline V gene lookup returns CDR1 DFQATT and CDR2 SNEGSKA (reference sequence). The CDR3 contains 15 residues. V gave up 1 base and J gave up 8 bases, with 15 bases separating them. The DNA for the CDR3 is TGCAGTGCTAGAGCGGATGAGGAGTTCGATTCACCCCTCCACTTT. Encoded protein: CSARADEEFDSPLHF.

A note on this clonotype: Relative to the germline gene, one junction end is altered; a read error may explain this. This chain joins TRBV19 and TRBJ1-2; the D gene is possibly TRBD1 (6 bases). Germline V lookup: CDR1 LNHDA, CDR2 SQIVND (reference sequence). CDR3 length equals 16 residues. The DNA for the CDR3 is TGTGCCAGTAGCCGAATTCGGGACTCACCCTCTGGGGGCTACATCTTC. It codes for CASSRIRDSPSGGYIF.

This rearrangement joins TRBV6-2 or TRBV6-3 to TRBJ1-5; 7 bases agree with TRBD1. Trimming took 1 base from V and 0 from J; bases not matched to a gene: 15. This CDR3 has 20 residues. Germline loops: CDR1 MNHEY, CDR2 SVGEGT. The CDR3 reads CASSYLVDQGVLNSNQPQHF. CDR3 nucleotides: TGTGCCAGCAGTTACTTGGTTGACCAGGGGGTGTTGAATAGCAATCAGCCCCAGCATTTT.

This clonotype was seen more than once but under ten times. This chain links TRBV11-2 with TRBJ2-3; TRBD2 matches 7 bases. The germline CDR1 and CDR2 sequences are SGHAT and FQNNGV. CDR3 length: 16 amino acids. Trimming took 5 bases from V and 4 from J; bases not matched to a gene: 12. CDR3 in DNA: TGTGCCAGCAGCCCGCTGGGGGGGTTGAGTGCAGATACGCAGTATTTT. Protein sequence: CASSPLGGLSADTQYF.

In its sample, this clonotype was seen a few times. The chain couples TRBV6-2 or TRBV6-3 to TRBJ2-1, with 8 bases aligning to TRBD2. The CDR3 is 16 residues long. V shed 5 bases and J 0 bases; nucleotides not matched to a gene: 6. The V gene's germline CDR1 is MNHEY and CDR2 SVGEGT. CDR3 residues: CASSQRGGSSYNEQFF. The CDR3 nucleotides read TGTGCCAGCAGTCAGCGCGGGGGGAGCTCCTACAATGAGCAGTTCTTC.

There are a few counts of this clonotype. The chain is built from TRBV7-3 and TRBJ2-2, with 8 positions matching TRBD1. CDR3 length: 14 amino acids. Per the germline V gene, CDR1 is SGHTA and CDR2 is FQGTGA. The V gene end was trimmed by 5 bases and the J gene end by 7 bases; junction bases not matched to a gene: 6. CDR3 in amino acids: CASSRQGSGGELFF. In DNA form, the CDR3 reads TGTGCCAGCAGCCGACAGGGGTCGGGCGGGGAGCTGTTTTTT.

This clonotype was observed a handful of times. The chain has TRBV29-1 and TRBJ2-2; tentatively, D is TRBD2 (5 bases). The germline gives CDR1 SQVTM, CDR2 ANQGSEA. Between the trimmed V and J ends, which lost 6 bases and 1 base, there was a span of 15 bases. This CDR3 has 15 residues. CDR3 DNA: TGCAGCGTCAAAAAGAGCGGACTGAACACCGGGGAGCTGTTTTTT. Residues: CSVKKSGLNTGELFF.

This clonotype has only a few counts. V is TRBV3-1 and J is TRBJ1-2; TRBD1 matches 7 bases. In germline, CDR1 is LGHDT, CDR2 YNNKEL (reference sequence). The trim removed 4 bases at V and 1 base at J, leaving 9 bases unmatched. The CDR3 extends over 16 amino acids. This chain's CDR3 is CASSRRTGDNNYGYTF. The CDR3 bases are TGTGCCAGCAGCCGCCGGACAGGCGATAATAACTATGGCTACACCTTC.

V and J are TRBV5-1 and TRBJ2-1; D is unclear. Trimming stripped 4 bases from V and 4 bases from J, with 12 bases between. The CDR3 runs to 14 residues. Germline loops: CDR1 SGHRS, CDR2 YFSETQ. CDR3 amino acids: CASSQLSGYNEQFF. The CDR3 nucleotides are TGCGCCAGCAGCCAGCTCAGTGGTTACAATGAGCAGTTCTTC. The whole variable domain, filled in from reference TRBV5-1 and TRBJ2-1, reads KAGVTQTPRYLIKTRGQQVTLSCSPISGHRSVSWYQQTPGQGLQFLFEYFSETQRNKGNFPGRFSGRQFSNSRSEMNVSTLELGDSALYLCASSQLSGYNEQFFGPGTRLTVL.

This clonotype has only a few counts. The genes are TRBV4-2 and TRBJ2-3; 11 bases are shared with TRBD2. The junction had 9 bases not matched to a gene; V was cut back by 6 bases and J by 1 base. Germline V CDR1 and CDR2: LGHNA, YNFKEQ. This CDR3 comprises 17 residues. CDR3 nucleotides: TGTGCCAGCAGACCAAGTGGGACTAGCGGTGGCACAGATACGCAGTATTTT. The encoded protein is CASRPSGTSGGTDTQYF.

The V gene is TRBV6-2 or TRBV6-3, the J gene TRBJ2-7, with D tentatively TRBD1 (6 bases). Trimming left V 8 bases short and J 2 bases short, with 10 bases between. CDR1 is MNHEY, CDR2 SVGEGT, per germline. The CDR3 has 12 amino acids. The CDR3 DNA reads TGTGCCAGCGGGGGCGCTCCCTACGAGCAGTACTTC. Its translation is CASGGAPYEQYF.

The J gene is TRBJ1-3, the V gene TRBV7-2, with 9 positions matching TRBD1. The CDR3 has 15 residues. Germline CDR1 is SGHTA and CDR2 is FQGNSA. V dropped 5 bases and J dropped 4; count of bases not matched to a gene: 6. CDR3 loop: CASSPQGARGNTIYF. The DNA for the CDR3 is TGTGCCAGCAGCCCACAGGGGGCGCGAGGAAACACCATATATTTT.

The rearrangement links TRBV7-2 to TRBJ2-3; 8 bases map to TRBD2. The CDR3 sequence is 15 residues long. CDR1 is SGHTA, CDR2 FQGNSA, per germline. The ends lost 2 bases at V and 4 bases at J; junction bases unmatched: 5. CDR3 nucleotide sequence: TGTGCCAGCAGCTTACACGGGGGGGCGGCAGATACGCAGTATTTT. Translation: CASSLHGGAADTQYF.

The rearrangement joins TRBV4-1 to TRBJ2-6; D remains unclear. Looked up from germline, CDR1 is MGHRA and CDR2 is YSYEKL. The CDR3 spans 15 residues. Trimming took off 0 bases at V and 0 bases at J, with 3 bases between the two ends. For the CDR3, the DNA is TGCGCCAGCAGCCAAGAGCGCTCTGGGGCCAACGTCCTGACTTTC. Its translation: CASSQERSGANVLTF.

This clonotype was picked up many times. CDR3 protein: CASSYRTSGVTDTQYF. CDR3 DNA sequence: TGCGCCAGCAGCTACCGAACTAGCGGGGTCACAGATACGCAGTATTTT. The chain couples TRBV5-1 to TRBJ2-3; 10 nucleotides agree with TRBD2. V trimming: 3 bases; J trimming: 2 bases; junction bases outside the gene matches: 6. Germline CDR1 SGHRS, CDR2 YFSETQ. The CDR3 totals 16 residues.

The CDR3 DNA follows: TGTGCCAGCAGTTACACAGGGAGTGCCTACAATGAGCAGTTCTTC. Its protein product is CASSYTGSAYNEQFF. The chain recombines TRBV27 with TRBJ2-1; TRBD1 is a possible D gene (6 bases). The CDR3 extends over 15 amino acids. The V and J ends lost 4 bases and 2 bases respectively, with 12 bases between them. The V gene's germline CDR1 is MNHEY and CDR2 SMNVEV (reference sequence).

The rearrangement uses TRBV6-2 or TRBV6-3 and TRBJ2-1; no clear D gene. V was pared by 6 bases and J by 3 bases, with 15 bases between. Germline V gene sequence: CDR1 MNHEY, CDR2 SVGEGT. This CDR3 contains 15 residues. The CDR3 DNA reads as TGTGCCAGCAGCCTCGCGCGCCCGGACTACAATGAGCAGTTCTTC. Translating it yields CASSLARPDYNEQFF.

V gene TRBV7-9 combines with J gene TRBJ1-6; 8 bases align to TRBD1. Germline V lookup: CDR1 SEHNR, CDR2 FQNEAQ (reference sequence). The trim removed 1 base at V and 9 bases at J, leaving 5 bases unmatched. This CDR3 contains 15 residues. The CDR3 loop reads CASSLDQGAASPLHF. For the CDR3, the DNA is TGTGCCAGCAGCTTAGACCAGGGGGCAGCTTCACCCCTCCACTTT.

The DNA of the CDR3 is TGTGCCAGCAAGGGGGGCGGGATAACGACCCAGTACTTC. This codes for CASKGGGITTQYF. The J gene is TRBJ2-5, the V gene TRBV6-6; D may correspond to TRBD1 or TRBD2 (6 bases each). The V gene lost 7 bases and the J gene lost 7 bases, with 16 bases spanning the gap. This CDR3 has 13 residues. Germline V gene sequence: CDR1 MNHNY, CDR2 SVGAGI (reference sequence).

The V and J genes are TRBV21-1 and TRBJ1-1; TRBD1, the D gene given by the table, was not confirmed from the DNA. TRBV21-1 is shown as a pseudogene. The CDR3 totals 14 residues. This chain's CDR3 is CASRDRGPRTEAFF. The DNA of the CDR3 is TGTGCCAGCAGGGACAGGGGCCCGAGGACTGAAGCTTTCTTT.

This clonotype was seen more than once but under ten times. This chain joins TRBV4-3 and TRBJ2-5; D ambiguous. Looked up from germline, CDR1 is LGHNA and CDR2 is YSLEER. The CDR3 sequence is 13 residues long. Trimming shortened V by 0 bases and J by 7 bases, and 9 bases separated the two germline ends. DNA for the CDR3: TGCGCCAGCAGCCAAGAGGTCTCGGTGACCCAGTACTTC. It codes for CASSQEVSVTQYF.

This clonotype was seen only a few times. CDR3 loop: CATSDHRGRTDTQYF. The CDR3 bases are TGTGCCACCAGTGACCACAGGGGGCGCACAGATACGCAGTATTTT. The chain couples TRBV24-1 to TRBJ2-3; 9 bases are shared with TRBD1. Germline assignment: CDR1 KGHDR and CDR2 SFDVKD. This CDR3 comprises 15 residues. The ends lost 4 bases at V and 1 base at J; junction bases unmatched: 2.

The chain couples TRBV7-3 to TRBJ2-3; D is undetermined. Germline CDR1 is SGHTA and CDR2 is FQGTGA. The CDR3 spans 16 residues. Trimming removed 5 bases from V and 5 bases from J, with 20 bases in between. DNA for the CDR3: TGTGCCAGCAGCAAACGGCCGGGTCCCACCGGAGATACGCAGTATTTT. This codes for CASSKRPGPTGDTQYF.

This clonotype has a handful of counts. An end of the junction does not agree with germline; a read error may underlie this. The rearrangement uses TRBV29-1 and TRBJ2-5; 8 bases fit TRBD1. The germline gives CDR1 SQVTM, CDR2 ANQGSEA. The CDR3 consists of 15 residues. The CDR3 reads CSGRPGQAYQGTQYF. The DNA of the CDR3 is TGCAGCGGTCGACCGGGACAGGCTTACCAAGGGACCCAGTACTTC. Looking up the rest from reference TRBV29-1 and TRBJ2-5 gives the full variable domain: SAVISQKPSRDICQRGTSLTIQCQVDSQVTMMFWYRQQPGQSLTLIATANQGSEATYESGFVIDKFPISRPNLTFSTLTVSNMSPEDSSIYLCSGRPGQAYQGTQYFGPGTRLLVL.